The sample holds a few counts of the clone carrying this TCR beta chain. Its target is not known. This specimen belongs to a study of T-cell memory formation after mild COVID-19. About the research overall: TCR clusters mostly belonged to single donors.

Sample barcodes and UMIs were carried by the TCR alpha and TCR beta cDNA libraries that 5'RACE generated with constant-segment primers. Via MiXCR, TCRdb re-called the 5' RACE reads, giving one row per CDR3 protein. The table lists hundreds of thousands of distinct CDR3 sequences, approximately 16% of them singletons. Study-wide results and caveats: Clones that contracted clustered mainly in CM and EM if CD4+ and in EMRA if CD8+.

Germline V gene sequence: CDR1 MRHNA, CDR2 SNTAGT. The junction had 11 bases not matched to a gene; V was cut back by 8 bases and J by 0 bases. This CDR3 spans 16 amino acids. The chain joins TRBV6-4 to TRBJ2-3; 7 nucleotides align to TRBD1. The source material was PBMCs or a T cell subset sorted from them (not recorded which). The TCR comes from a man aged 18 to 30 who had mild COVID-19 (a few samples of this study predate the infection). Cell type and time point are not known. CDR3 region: CASAIQQGSSTDTQYF. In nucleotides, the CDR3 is TGTGCCAGCGCTATTCAACAGGGGTCCAGCACAGATACGCAGTATTTT.